This T cell receptor (beta chain) was found in a study of cytomegalovirus exposure and HLA in healthy donors. The study's findings and limits: Cytomegalovirus status, reportedly, was diagnosed with high specificity and sensitivity by the classifier.

Of note for this clone: The antigen is unknown.

PCR amplification relied on 60 Vbeta primers (plus 13 Jbeta primers). TCRdb's table, derived via immunoSEQ multiplex PCR, lists solely in-frame clones and lacks some. The sample includes about 150,000 clones. CDR1 is MNHNS and CDR2 is SASEGT in the germline V gene. CDR3 length: 13 amino acids. The V segment lost 6 bases and the J segment 2 bases; nucleotides outside the gene matches: 4. The sequenced sample was PBMCs. This sequence joins TRBV6-1 and TRBJ2-7, with TRBD1 matching over 7 bases. This TCR was sampled from a woman aged 50 to 65 in good health and CMV-seronegative. The CDR3 bases are TGTGCCAGCAGGAAGGGACAGACCTACGAGCAGTACTTC. It is translated as CASRKGQTYEQYF.